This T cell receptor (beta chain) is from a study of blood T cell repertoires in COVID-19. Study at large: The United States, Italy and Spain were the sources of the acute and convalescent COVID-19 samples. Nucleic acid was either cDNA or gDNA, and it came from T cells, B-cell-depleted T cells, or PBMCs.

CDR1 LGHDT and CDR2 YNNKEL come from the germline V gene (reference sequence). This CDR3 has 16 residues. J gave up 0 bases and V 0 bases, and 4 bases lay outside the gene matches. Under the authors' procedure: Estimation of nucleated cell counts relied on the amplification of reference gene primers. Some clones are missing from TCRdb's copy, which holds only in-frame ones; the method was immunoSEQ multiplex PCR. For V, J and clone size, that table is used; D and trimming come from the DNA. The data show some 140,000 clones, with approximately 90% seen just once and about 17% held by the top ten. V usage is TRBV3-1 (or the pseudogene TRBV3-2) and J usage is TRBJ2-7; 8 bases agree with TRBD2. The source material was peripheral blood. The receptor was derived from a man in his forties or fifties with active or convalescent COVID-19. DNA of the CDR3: TGTGCCAGCAGCCAAGATAGGAGCGGGGGCTCCTACGAGCAGTACTTC. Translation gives CASSQDRSGGSYEQYF.